Listed here are 2 T cell receptor beta chains from one sample, sequenced in a study of cytomegalovirus exposure and HLA in healthy donors (dated by TCRdb to the late 2010s). Receptor amplification or capture employed the immunoSEQ multiplex PCR assay. A mixture of 60 forward primers for TCR Vbeta segments and 13 reverse primers for TCR Jbeta segments was used in the multiplex PCR. Sourced from immuneACCESS, this table was stored by TCRdb with only in-frame sequences that have V and J called. A share of the clones is absent; for the studies checked, an unresolved V gene accounts for under half, and the remainder has no known explanation. Counted in this sample were 75,000 to 95,000 clones; approximately 78% of them appeared once. The ten largest clones capture roughly 4.2% of the sample. The sample consisted of PBMCs. The receptors shown here come from a middle-aged woman in good health and CMV-seropositive.

In this sample, this clone turned up once. CDR3 in DNA: TGTGCCAGCAGCAAGGGGCGGCAAGAGAGCTCCTACAATGAGCAGTTCTTC. Translating gives CASSKGRQESSYNEQFF. The chain is built from TRBV11-2 and TRBJ2-1, with a possible D match to TRBD1 (5 bases). Germline CDR1 SGHAT, CDR2 FQNNGV. The CDR3 consists of 17 residues. V was clipped by 5 bases and J by 0 bases, with 17 bases between them.

This clone has a handful of counts. V gene TRBV5-6 combines with J gene TRBJ1-1, with D tentatively TRBD1 (5 bases). The CDR3 spans 14 residues. The V gene lost 0 bases and the J gene lost 2 bases, with 8 bases spanning the gap. The germline V gene has CDR1 SGHDT and CDR2 YYEEEE. The CDR3 coding sequence is TGTGCCAGCAGCTTGGCCGGGGGTAACACTGAAGCTTTCTTT. Translated: CASSLAGGNTEAFF. The entire variable domain, with the rest obtained from reference TRBV5-6 and TRBJ1-1, is as follows: DAGVTQSPTHLIKTRGQQVTLRCSPKSGHDTVSWYQQALGQGPQFIFQYYEEEERQRGNFPDRFSGHQFPNYSSELNVNALLLGDSALYLCASSLAGGNTEAFFGQGTRLTVV.